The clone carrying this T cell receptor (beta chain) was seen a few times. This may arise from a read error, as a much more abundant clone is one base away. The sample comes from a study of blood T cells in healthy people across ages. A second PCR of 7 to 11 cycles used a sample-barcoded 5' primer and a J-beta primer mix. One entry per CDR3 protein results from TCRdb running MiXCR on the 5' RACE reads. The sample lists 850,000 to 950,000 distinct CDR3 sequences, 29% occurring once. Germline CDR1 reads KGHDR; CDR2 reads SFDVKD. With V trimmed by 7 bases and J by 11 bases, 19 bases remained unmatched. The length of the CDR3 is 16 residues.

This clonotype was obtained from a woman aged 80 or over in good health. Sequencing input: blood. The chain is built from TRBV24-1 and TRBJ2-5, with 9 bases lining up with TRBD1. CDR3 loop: CATSESGTGFGNEQYF. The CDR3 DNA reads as TGTGCCACCAGCGAATCCGGGACAGGGTTCGGCAATGAGCAGTACTTC.